This entry is about one T cell receptor (beta chain). Authors' data handling: Reference gene primer amplification in the assay estimated nucleated cell counts. Method: immunoSEQ multiplex PCR; TCRdb's copy keeps in-frame clones and lacks some. D and trimming were read from the DNA, whereas the V and J calls and clone size are those reported in that table. The sample contains around 480,000 clones, roughly 88% of which appear only once. This sample was taken from a study of blood T cell repertoires in COVID-19. Study details: COVID-19 samples from acute and convalescent phases originated in the United States, Italy and Spain. PBMCs, B-cell-depleted T cells, or T cells provided the cDNA or gDNA that made up the material.

Trimming cost V 7 bases and J 0 bases, with 13 bases left between them. The CDR3 runs to 14 residues. Germline lookup yields CDR1 SNHLY and CDR2 FYNNEI. Patients from Seattle were sampled longitudinally, starting during active infection. This clonotype was sampled from a woman between 50 and 59 years old with COVID-19, enrolled during active disease. The V call is TRBV2, the J call TRBJ2-7, with D maybe TRBD1 (6 bases). Sample: peripheral blood. The DNA for the CDR3 is TGTGCCAGCATCTCGGACAGTTACTCCTACGAGCAGTACTTC. Its translation is CASISDSYSYEQYF.